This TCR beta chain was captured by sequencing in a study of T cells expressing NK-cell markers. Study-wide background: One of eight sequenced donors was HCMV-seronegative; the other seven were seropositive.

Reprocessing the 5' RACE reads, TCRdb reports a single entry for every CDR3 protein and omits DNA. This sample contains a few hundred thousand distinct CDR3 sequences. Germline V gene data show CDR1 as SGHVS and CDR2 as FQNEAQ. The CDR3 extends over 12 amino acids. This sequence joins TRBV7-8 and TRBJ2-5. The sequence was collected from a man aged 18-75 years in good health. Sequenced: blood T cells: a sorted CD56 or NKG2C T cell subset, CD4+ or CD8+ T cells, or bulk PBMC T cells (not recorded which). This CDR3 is CATSIGWETQYF.